This entry features one T cell receptor (beta chain) sequence. There is no known antigen for this receptor. Base qualities are missing; no much larger clone stands one base away. Cut back by 7 bases and 4 bases, the V and J ends lie 12 bases apart. Its CDR3 holds 13 amino acids, cysteine through phenylalanine. Only the CDR3 DNA stays, 39 bases, in frame from base 1. The germline V gene gives CDR1 as SGDLS and CDR2 as YYNGEE. This specimen comes from a study of CD8 T cells in Susac syndrome (dated by TCRdb to the late 2010s). Some background on the complete study: Of the Susac syndrome patients who were sequenced, more than five had clinically active disease and 8 or 9 were in clinical remission. Susac syndrome patients were therapy-naive, on corticosteroids (some also receiving IVIg), or on IVIg alone at blood withdrawal. Whether CD8+ T cell activation and differentiation in Susac syndrome was antigen driven was tested using repertoire sequencing. The study compared CD8+ T cell repertoire clonality among 12 healthy donors, around 14 Susac syndrome patients and about 16 multiple sclerosis patients. General findings and caveats noted by the study authors: Roughly 15 and five Susac-specific public clones were found in the total CD8+ and CD8+ TEMRA repertoires, respectively. The number of individuals in the TCR sequencing and HLA analysis was acknowledged as relatively small. CD8+ repertoires in Susac syndrome showed clonal expansion, which was highest in CD8+ TEMRA cells and was greater in clinically active patients than in remitting patients.

Peripheral blood CD8+ and CD4+ T cells from healthy donors, Susac syndrome patients and multiple sclerosis patients were profiled by high-throughput TCR beta sequencing. The Susac syndrome patients fulfilled recently defined diagnostic criteria for definite or probable disease. CD8+ TEMRA cells were enriched by FACS, while bulk CD8+ and CD4+ T cells were purified by magnetic negative isolation. Blood was collected in EDTA tubes and processed within 24 hours, with PBMCs isolated through density gradient centrifugation. PBMCs destined for TCR sequencing were cryopreserved in liquid nitrogen and later thawed in a 37 °C water bath. The sorted or isolated CD4+, CD8+ and CD8+ TEMRA cells had a purity of 90% or higher. RNA was extracted using the RNeasy kit, and roughly 0.45 to 1 microgram was reverse transcribed with random hexamers. The immunoSEQ multiplex PCR assay, which covers 54 Vbeta and 13 Jbeta segments, was used to amplify TCR beta CDR3 regions. To correct PCR amplification bias, a synthetic template baseline was used for both primer optimization and computational correction. In the authors' own workflow: Reads were annotated to V, D and J genes according to IMGT and were analyzed with immunoSEQ Analyzer, with only productive sequences retained. Clonality was computed as one minus Shannon entropy normalized by log2 of the number of productive unique sequences. For each patient and control, public and private clones were evaluated within the 100 most prevalent clones. Susac-specific clones were defined as absent from healthy and MS cohorts, 1052 published viral clones and other ImmuneACCESS disease sequences. Using fastp at Q25 and MiXCR, TCRdb reprocessed the public reads and kept productive beta chains. Rows merge per CDR3 protein into single entries with the most common DNA and genes. TCRdb assigned the V and J calls; the authors' analysis was not used. This sample gives more than 100,000 distinct CDR3 sequences in total; roughly 94% of them show up just once. The ten largest account for about 0.27% of the sample.

The clonotype was recovered from a human donor with Susac syndrome. The rearrangement joined TRBV9 to TRBJ2-1; the D segment may tentatively be TRBD1 or TRBD2, each giving 7 matched bases. Sequencing was done on a sample of CD8+ T cells from PBMCs. The CDR3 region reads CASQGGVYNEQFF. The nucleotides read TGTGCCAGCCAGGGGGGGGTTTACAATGAGCAGTTCTTC.